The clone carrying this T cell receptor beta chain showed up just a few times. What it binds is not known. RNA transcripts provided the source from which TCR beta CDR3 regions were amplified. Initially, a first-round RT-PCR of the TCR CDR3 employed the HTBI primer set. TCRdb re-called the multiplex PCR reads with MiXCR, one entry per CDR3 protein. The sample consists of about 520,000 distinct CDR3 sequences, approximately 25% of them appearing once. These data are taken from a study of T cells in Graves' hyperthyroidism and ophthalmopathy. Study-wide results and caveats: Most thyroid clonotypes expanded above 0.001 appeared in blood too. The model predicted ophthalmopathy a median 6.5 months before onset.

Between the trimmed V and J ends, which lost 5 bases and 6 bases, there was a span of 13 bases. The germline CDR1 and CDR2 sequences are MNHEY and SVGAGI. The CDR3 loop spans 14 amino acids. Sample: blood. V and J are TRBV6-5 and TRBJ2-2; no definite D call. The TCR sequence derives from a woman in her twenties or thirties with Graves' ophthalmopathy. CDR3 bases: TGTGCCAGCAGTCCCTCTAGTATGTCCGGGGAGCTGTTTTTT. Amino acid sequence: CASSPSSMSGELFF.